Given below is one T cell receptor (beta chain) in context. The antigen is unknown. Looked up from germline, CDR1 is MDHEN and CDR2 is SYDVKM. This CDR3 is built from 16 residues. V lost 7 bases, J lost 3 bases, and 12 bases stayed unmatched. The record originates from a study of cytomegalovirus exposure and HLA in healthy donors. This PCR relied on a set of 60 Vbeta primers and 13 Jbeta primers. Method: immunoSEQ multiplex PCR; TCRdb's copy keeps in-frame clones and lacks some. The sample yields roughly 80,000 clones, about two thirds seen once. Study-level findings and limits: Several of the most significant clusters appeared, in a later analysis, to be linked to common viral pathogens. Most sequenced TCRs were rare (though some public TCRs occurred in many donors).

The clonotype originates from a woman aged 50 to 60 in good health and CMV-seropositive. V gene TRBV28 combines with J gene TRBJ1-2; 9 nucleotides agree with TRBD1. Sequencing input: PBMCs. The CDR3 DNA sequence: TGTGCCAGCACCGCCCCTAATGGACAGGGGTACTATGGCTACACCTTC. Residues: CASTAPNGQGYYGYTF.